This is a list of T cell receptor beta chains from one sample in a study of PD-L1 blockade in urothelial cancer. The assay was immunoSEQ multiplex PCR, and TCRdb's table has in-frame clones only and misses some. The sample holds 85,000 to 90,000 clones; around 92% are singletons and the top ten take about 1%. The sequenced sample was PBMCs, obtained around atezolizumab (anti-PD-L1) treatment. The receptors were sampled from a woman of 80 years or more with urothelial cancer. Each CDR3 is given with its conserved first and last residue. D genes are given only for firm matches. A clone size is listed for some rows: how often the clone was seen (once, few, many), or a class if it is expanded.

TGTGCCAGCAGCTTGGGAGGAGGGCGCGACACCGGGGAGCTGTTTTTT CASSLGGGRDTGELFF NA TRBJ2-2 NA TRBV5-4 16
TGCGCCAGCAGCTTTGGACAGACCGTTTCTTCTTACAATGAGCAGTTCTTC CASSFGQTVSSYNEQFF NA TRBJ2-1 NA TRBV5-1 17
TGTGCCAGCGTCACCGGGACAGGGGGCGCTGGTGGCTACACCTTC CASVTGTGGAGGYTF NA TRBJ1-2 TRBD1 TRBV28 15
TGCGCCAGCAGTCCACTAGCGGGAGTCGAGACCCAGTACTTC CASSPLAGVETQYF NA TRBJ2-5 TRBD2 TRBV10-2 14
TGTGCCTGGAGTGTACGGTGGAACACTGAAGCTTTCTTT CAWSVRWNTEAFF NA TRBJ1-1 NA TRBV30 13
TGTGCCAGCAGTTTGCCAGGCATCTACAATGAGCAGTTCTTC CASSLPGIYNEQFF once TRBJ2-1 NA TRBV27 14
TGTGCCAGCAGCCCAAACCGGCCCGGGGGTGCTGACACCATATATTTT CASSPNRPGGADTIYF NA TRBJ1-3 NA TRBV7-2 16
TGTGCCAGCAGTTCAACTAGCGGAAGCTCCTACAATGAGCAGTTCTTC CASSSTSGSSYNEQFF NA TRBJ2-1 TRBD2 TRBV7-7 16
TGTGCCAGTTCCGGGAGGCTTAACACCGGGGAGCTGTTTTTT CASSGRLNTGELFF NA TRBJ2-2 TRBD2 TRBV19 14
TGTGCCAGTAGTGGGACTAGCCGCTCCTACGAGCAGTACTTC CASSGTSRSYEQYF many TRBJ2-7 TRBD2 TRBV19 14
TGTGCCAGCAGCGCCAGGGCTCTTTACAATGAGCAGTTCTTC CASSARALYNEQFF few TRBJ2-1 NA TRBV7-2 14
TGTGCCAGCAGCGTATCACAGGGGGCTTATAATGAAAAACTGTTTTTT CASSVSQGAYNEKLFF NA TRBJ1-4 TRBD1 TRBV9 16
TGTGCCAGCTACCCGGCTAGCGGGAGGGCCCACGAGCAGTACTTC CASYPASGRAHEQYF NA TRBJ2-7 TRBD2 TRBV6-4 15